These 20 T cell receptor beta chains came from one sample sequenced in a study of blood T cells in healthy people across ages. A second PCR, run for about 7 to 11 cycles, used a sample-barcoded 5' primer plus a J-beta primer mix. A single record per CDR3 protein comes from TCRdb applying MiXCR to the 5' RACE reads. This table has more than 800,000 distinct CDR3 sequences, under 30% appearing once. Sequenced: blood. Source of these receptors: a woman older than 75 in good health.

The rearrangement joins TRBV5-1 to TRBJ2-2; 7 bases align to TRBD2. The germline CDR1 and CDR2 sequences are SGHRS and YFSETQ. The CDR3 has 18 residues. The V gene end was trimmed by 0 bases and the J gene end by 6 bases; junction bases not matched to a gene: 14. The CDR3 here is CASSLAGLASGLAGELFF. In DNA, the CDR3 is TGCGCCAGCAGCTTGGCCGGGTTGGCTAGCGGCCTCGCCGGGGAGCTGTTTTTT.

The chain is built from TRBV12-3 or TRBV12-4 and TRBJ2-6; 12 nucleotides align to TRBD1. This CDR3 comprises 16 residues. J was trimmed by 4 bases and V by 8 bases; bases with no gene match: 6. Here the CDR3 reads CASSGQGALGANVLTF. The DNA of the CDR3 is TGTGCCAGCTCGGGACAGGGGGCGCTCGGGGCCAACGTCCTGACTTTC.

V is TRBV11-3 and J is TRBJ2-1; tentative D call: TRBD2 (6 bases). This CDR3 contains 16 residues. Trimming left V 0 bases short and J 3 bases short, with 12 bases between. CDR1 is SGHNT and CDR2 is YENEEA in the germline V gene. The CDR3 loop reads CASSLDAGKLYNEQFF. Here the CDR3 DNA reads TGTGCCAGCAGCTTAGATGCGGGGAAACTCTACAATGAGCAGTTCTTC. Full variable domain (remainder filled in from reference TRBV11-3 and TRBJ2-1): EAGVVQSPRYKIIEKKQPVAFWCNPISGHNTLYWYLQNLGQGPELLIRYENEEAVDDSQLPKDRFSAERLKGVDSTLKIQPAELGDSAVYLCASSLDAGKLYNEQFFGPGTRLTVL.

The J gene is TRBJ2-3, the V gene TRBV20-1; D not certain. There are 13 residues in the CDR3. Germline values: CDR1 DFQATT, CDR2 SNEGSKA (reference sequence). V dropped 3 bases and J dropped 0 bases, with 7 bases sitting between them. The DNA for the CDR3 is TGCAGTGCTAGTCACGACAGCACAGATACGCAGTATTTT. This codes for CSASHDSTDTQYF.

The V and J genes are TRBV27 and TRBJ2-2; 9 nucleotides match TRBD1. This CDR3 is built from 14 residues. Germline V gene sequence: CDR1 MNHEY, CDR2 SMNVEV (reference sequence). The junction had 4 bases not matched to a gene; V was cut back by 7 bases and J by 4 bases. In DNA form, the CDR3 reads TGTGCCAGCATGGACAGGGGTATCACCGGGGAGCTGTTTTTT. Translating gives CASMDRGITGELFF.

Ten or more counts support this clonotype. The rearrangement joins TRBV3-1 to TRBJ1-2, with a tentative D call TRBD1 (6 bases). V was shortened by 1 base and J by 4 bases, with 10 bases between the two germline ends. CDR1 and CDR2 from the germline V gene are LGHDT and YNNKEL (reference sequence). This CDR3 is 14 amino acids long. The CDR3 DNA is TGTGCCAGCAGCCAAGCAGGACAGTTCTATGGCTACACCTTC. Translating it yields CASSQAGQFYGYTF. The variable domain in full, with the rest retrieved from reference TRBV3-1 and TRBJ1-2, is DTAVSQTPKYLVTQMGNDKSIKCEQNLGHDTMYWYKQDSKKFLKIMFSYNNKELIINETVPNRFSPKSPDKAHLNLHINSLELGDSAVYFCASSQAGQFYGYTFGSGTRLTVV.

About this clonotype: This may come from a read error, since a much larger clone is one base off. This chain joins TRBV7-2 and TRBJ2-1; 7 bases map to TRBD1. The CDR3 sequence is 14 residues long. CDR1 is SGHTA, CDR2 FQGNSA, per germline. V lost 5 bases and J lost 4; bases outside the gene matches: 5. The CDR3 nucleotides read TGTGCCAGCAGCACCCAGACAGGGTACAATGAGCAGTTCTTC. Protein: CASSTQTGYNEQFF.

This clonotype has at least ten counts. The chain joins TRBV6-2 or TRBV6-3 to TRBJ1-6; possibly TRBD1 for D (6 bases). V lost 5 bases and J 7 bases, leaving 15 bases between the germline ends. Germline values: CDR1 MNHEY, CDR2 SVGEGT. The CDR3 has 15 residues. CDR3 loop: CASSPGTIGNSPLHF. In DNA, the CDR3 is TGTGCCAGCAGTCCCGGGACAATCGGCAATTCACCCCTCCACTTT.

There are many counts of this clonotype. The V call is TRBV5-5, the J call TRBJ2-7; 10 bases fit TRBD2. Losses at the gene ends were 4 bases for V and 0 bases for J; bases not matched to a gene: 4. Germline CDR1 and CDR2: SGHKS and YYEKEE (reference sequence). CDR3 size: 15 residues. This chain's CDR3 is CASSRTSGSSYEQYF. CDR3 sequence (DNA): TGTGCCAGCAGCCGGACTAGCGGTAGCTCCTACGAGCAGTACTTC.

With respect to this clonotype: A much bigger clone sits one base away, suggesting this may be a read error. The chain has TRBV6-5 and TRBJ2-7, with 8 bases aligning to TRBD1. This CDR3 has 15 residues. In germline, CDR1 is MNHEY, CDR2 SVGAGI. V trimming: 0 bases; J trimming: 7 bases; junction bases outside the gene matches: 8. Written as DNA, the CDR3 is TGTGCCAGCAGTTACTCGCTGACAGGGGACAATGAGCAGTACTTC. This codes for CASSYSLTGDNEQYF.

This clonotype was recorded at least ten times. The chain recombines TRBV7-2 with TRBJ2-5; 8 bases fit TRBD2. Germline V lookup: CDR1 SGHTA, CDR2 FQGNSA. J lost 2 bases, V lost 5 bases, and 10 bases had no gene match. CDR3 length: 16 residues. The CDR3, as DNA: TGTGCCAGCAGCCGTCAGGGAGCGGGGGCGCAAGAGACCCAGTACTTC. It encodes CASSRQGAGAQETQYF.

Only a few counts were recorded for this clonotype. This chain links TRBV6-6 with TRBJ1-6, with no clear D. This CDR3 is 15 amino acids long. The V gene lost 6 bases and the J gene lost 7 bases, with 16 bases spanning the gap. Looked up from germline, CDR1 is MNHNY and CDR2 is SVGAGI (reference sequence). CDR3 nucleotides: TGTGCCAGCAGCCCGGATAGGACGGGGAATTCACCCCTCCACTTT. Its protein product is CASSPDRTGNSPLHF.

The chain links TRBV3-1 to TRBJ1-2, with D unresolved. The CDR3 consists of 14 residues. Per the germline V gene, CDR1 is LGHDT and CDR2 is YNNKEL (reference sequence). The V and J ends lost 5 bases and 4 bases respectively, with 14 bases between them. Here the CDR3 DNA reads TGTGCCAGCAGCGAACAGCCGTCTCGCTATGGCTACACCTTC. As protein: CASSEQPSRYGYTF.

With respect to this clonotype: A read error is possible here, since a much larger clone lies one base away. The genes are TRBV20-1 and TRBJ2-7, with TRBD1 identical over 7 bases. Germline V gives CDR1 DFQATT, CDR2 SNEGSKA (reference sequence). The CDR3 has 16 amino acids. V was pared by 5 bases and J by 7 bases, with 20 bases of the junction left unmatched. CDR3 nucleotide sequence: TGCAGTGCTCGCATTGACAGGGTAGGCTCCTACAATGAGCAGTACTTC. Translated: CSARIDRVGSYNEQYF.

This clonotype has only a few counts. The CDR3 nucleotides are TGTGCCACCAGTGCCAGAAAGGGGAACACCGGGGAGCTGTTTTTT. Translated, it gives CATSARKGNTGELFF. J is TRBJ2-2 and V is TRBV24-1, with no clear D. This CDR3 has 15 amino acids. Germline V CDR1 and CDR2: KGHDR, SFDVKD. V dropped 5 bases and J dropped 1 base, with 10 bases sitting between them.

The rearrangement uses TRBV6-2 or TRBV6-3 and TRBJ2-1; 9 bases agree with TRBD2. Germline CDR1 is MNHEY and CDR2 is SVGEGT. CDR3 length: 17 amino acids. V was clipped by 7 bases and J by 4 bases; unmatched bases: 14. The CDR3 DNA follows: TGTGCCAGCACCTTGGGTAGCGGGGGTAAGCGTTACAATGAGCAGTTCTTC. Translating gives CASTLGSGGKRYNEQFF.

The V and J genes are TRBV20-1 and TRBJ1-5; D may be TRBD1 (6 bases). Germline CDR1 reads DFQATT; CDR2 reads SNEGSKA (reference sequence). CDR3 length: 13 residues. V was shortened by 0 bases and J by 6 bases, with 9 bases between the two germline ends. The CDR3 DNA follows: TGCAGTGCTAGAGATAGCAGGGGTCAGCCCCAGCATTTT. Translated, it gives CSARDSRGQPQHF.

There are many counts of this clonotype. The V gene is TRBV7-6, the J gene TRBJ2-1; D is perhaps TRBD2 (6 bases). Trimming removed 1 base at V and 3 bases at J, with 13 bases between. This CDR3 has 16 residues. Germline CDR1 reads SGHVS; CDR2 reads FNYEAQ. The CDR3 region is CASSLGAGRIYNEQFF. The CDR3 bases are TGTGCCAGCAGCTTAGGGGCGGGACGGATCTACAATGAGCAGTTCTTC.

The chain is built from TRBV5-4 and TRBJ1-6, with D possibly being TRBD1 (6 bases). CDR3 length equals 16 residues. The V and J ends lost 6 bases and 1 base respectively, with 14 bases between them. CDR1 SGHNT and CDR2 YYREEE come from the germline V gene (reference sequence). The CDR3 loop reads CASNGGGTSYNSPLHF. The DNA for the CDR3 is TGTGCCAGCAACGGGGGCGGGACGTCCTATAATTCACCCCTCCACTTT.

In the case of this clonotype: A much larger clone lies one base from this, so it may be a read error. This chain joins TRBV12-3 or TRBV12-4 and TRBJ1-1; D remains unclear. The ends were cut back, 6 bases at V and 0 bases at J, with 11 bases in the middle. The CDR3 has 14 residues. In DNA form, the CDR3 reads TGTGCCAGCAGGGATGACATGCTGAACACTGAAGCTTTCTTT. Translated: CASRDDMLNTEAFF.